Listed here are 20 T cell receptor beta chains from one sample, sequenced in a study of blood T cell repertoires in COVID-19. Here immunoSEQ multiplex PCR was the method, and the copy in TCRdb shows in-frame clones only, minus some. The table has about 170,000 clones, roughly 90% seen once. The sample was PBMCs or T cells enriched from blood (not recorded which). These TCRs come from a woman aged 18-29 years who had recovered from COVID-19.

This rearrangement joins TRBV28 to TRBJ2-3; tentatively, D is TRBD1 (6 bases). The V and J ends lost 8 bases and 5 bases respectively, with 20 bases between them. There are 15 residues in the CDR3. The germline V gene encodes CDR1 MDHEN and CDR2 SYDVKM. CDR3 loop: CASGSGVPGGDTQYF. As DNA, the CDR3 is TGTGCCAGCGGATCAGGGGTACCGGGTGGAGATACGCAGTATTTT.

The J gene is TRBJ2-7, the V gene TRBV5-6; D possibly corresponds to TRBD2 (5 bases). Germline V gene data show CDR1 as SGHDT and CDR2 as YYEEEE. Trimming removed 0 bases at V and 4 bases at J, with 5 bases between. The CDR3 totals 12 residues. The CDR3 spells CASSLGRYEQYF. DNA of the CDR3: TGTGCCAGCAGCTTGGGGAGGTACGAGCAGTACTTC.

Here the CDR3 reads CASSPSGTASYEQYF. DNA of the CDR3: TGTGCCAGCTCACCATCCGGGACAGCCTCCTACGAGCAGTACTTC. The gene calls are TRBV18 and TRBJ2-7, with 7 bases fitting TRBD1. Trimming at V came to 2 bases and at J to 0 bases, leaving 4 bases not matched to a gene. The germline V gene has CDR1 KGHSH and CDR2 LQKENI. The CDR3 runs to 15 residues.

CDR3 nucleotide sequence: TGCGCCAGCAGCCAGCAGGGTCTTAACACCGGGGAGCTGTTTTTT. Protein: CASSQQGLNTGELFF. This chain uses TRBV4-1 with TRBJ2-2, with D tentatively TRBD1 (5 bases). The length of the CDR3 is 15 residues. The germline V gene has CDR1 MGHRA and CDR2 YSYEKL. Trimming removed 3 bases from V and 2 bases from J, with 10 bases in between.

V gene TRBV19 combines with J gene TRBJ1-1; D ambiguous. Germline V lookup: CDR1 LNHDA, CDR2 SQIVND (reference sequence). This CDR3 has 13 residues. Trimming cost V 1 base and J 8 bases, with 11 bases left between them. The CDR3 nucleotides read TGTGCCAGTAGTATAGCTGGCTTTTCGGAAGCTTTCTTT. It specifies CASSIAGFSEAFF.

The CDR3 sequence is CASSHSGQNYGYTF. CDR3 DNA: TGTGCCAGCAGCCACTCTGGGCAGAACTATGGCTACACCTTC. The genes are TRBV3-1 (or the pseudogene TRBV3-2) and TRBJ1-2; D is uncertain. In germline, CDR1 is LGHDT, CDR2 YNNKEL (reference sequence). V was trimmed by 3 bases and J by 2 bases, leaving 10 bases between them. The CDR3 spans 14 residues.

The chain recombines TRBV28 with TRBJ1-3; D unresolved. CDR3 length: 16 residues. Trimming pared 5 bases from V and 8 bases from J, leaving 22 bases between. Per the germline V gene, CDR1 is MDHEN and CDR2 is SYDVKM. The CDR3 sequence is CASSVVSRIGRDTIYF. CDR3 nucleotides: TGTGCCAGCAGTGTTGTTTCCCGAATCGGGCGGGACACCATATATTTT.

This chain joins TRBV28 and TRBJ1-2, with a tentative D call TRBD1 (5 bases). Deletions cut 6 bases from V and 4 bases from J, with 12 bases between. The germline gives CDR1 MDHEN, CDR2 SYDVKM. The CDR3 runs 13 residues. CDR3 in amino acids: CASSQGVRYGYTF. CDR3 bases: TGTGCCAGCAGCCAAGGGGTTCGCTATGGCTACACCTTC.

The CDR3 loop is CASSLVGAGHGYTF. For the CDR3, the DNA is TGTGCCAGCAGCTTGGTCGGTGCGGGCCACGGCTACACCTTC. This chain connects TRBV5-4 to TRBJ1-2; D is ambiguous. V was trimmed by 0 bases and J by 8 bases, leaving 14 bases between them. The germline V gene has CDR1 SGHNT and CDR2 YYREEE (reference sequence). This CDR3 is 14 amino acids long.

The chain is built from TRBV25-1 and TRBJ1-2; 10 positions match TRBD1. The V gene end was trimmed by 7 bases and the J gene end by 6 bases; junction bases not matched to a gene: 11. The CDR3 is 15 residues long. Germline V CDR1 and CDR2: MGHDK, SYGVNS. DNA for the CDR3: TGTGCCAGCAATGATCCCGGGACAGGGGTAGATGGCTACACCTTC. Encoded protein: CASNDPGTGVDGYTF.

This rearrangement joins TRBV5-8 to TRBJ1-6; D unclear. CDR3 length: 16 residues. The germline CDR1 and CDR2 sequences are SGHTS and YDEGEE. V gave up 1 base and J gave up 7 bases, with 15 bases separating them. The CDR3 coding sequence is TGTGCCAGCAGCTTGCCCCACCGGGAGCGGAATTCACCCCTCCACTTT. This gives the protein CASSLPHRERNSPLHF.

J is TRBJ1-1 and V is TRBV9, with 8 positions matching TRBD1. With V trimmed by 4 bases and J by 6 bases, 8 bases remained unmatched. The germline V gene encodes CDR1 SGDLS and CDR2 YYNGEE. The CDR3 runs 14 residues. CDR3 DNA sequence: TGTGCCAGCAGCTCTCAGACAGGGGTTTCTGAAGCTTTCTTT. This encodes CASSSQTGVSEAFF.

This chain joins TRBV4-3 and TRBJ1-4, with D possibly matching TRBD1 (5 bases). Looked up from germline, CDR1 is LGHNA and CDR2 is YSLEER. Trimming cost V 1 base and J 0 bases, with 9 bases left between them. CDR3 length equals 16 residues. The CDR3 DNA follows: TGCGCCAGCAGCCAAGGACAGCGAGCAACTAATGAAAAACTGTTTTTT. Its protein product is CASSQGQRATNEKLFF.

The chain links TRBV6-5 to TRBJ1-2, with TRBD1 matching over 8 bases. The CDR3 sequence is 14 residues long. In germline, CDR1 is MNHEY, CDR2 SVGAGI. Germline trimming cut 6 bases from V and 6 bases from J; bases unmatched to any gene: 9. CDR3 sequence: CASRSDREWNGYTF. CDR3 nucleotides: TGTGCCAGCAGATCGGACAGGGAATGGAATGGCTACACCTTC.

The chain is built from TRBV25-1 and TRBJ1-4; possibly TRBD1 for D (5 bases). V gave up 4 bases and J gave up 6 bases, with 15 bases separating them. Germline V gene lookup returns CDR1 MGHDK and CDR2 SYGVNS. The CDR3 has 15 amino acids. The CDR3 loop reads CASSGLGLSHEKLFF. For the CDR3, the DNA is TGTGCCAGCAGTGGATTGGGACTATCGCATGAAAAACTGTTTTTT.

The chain couples TRBV6-2 or TRBV6-3 to TRBJ2-1; weak D call: TRBD1 (5 bases). Looked up from germline, CDR1 is MNHEY and CDR2 is SVGEGT. Trimming stripped 4 bases from V and 5 bases from J, with 12 bases between. The CDR3 length is 14 residues. CDR3 DNA: TGTGCCAGCAGTTGGGTCGTAGGGGACAATGAGCAGTTCTTC. Translating it yields CASSWVVGDNEQFF.

This clone was counted only a few times. The V and J genes are TRBV18 and TRBJ2-6; perhaps TRBD1 as D (6 bases). This CDR3 is 15 amino acids long. The V end was cut by 1 base, the J end by 2 bases, with 6 bases between. The germline V gene encodes CDR1 KGHSH and CDR2 LQKENI. The CDR3 here is CASSPQGAGANVLTF. The DNA for the CDR3 is TGTGCCAGCTCACCACAGGGGGCTGGGGCCAACGTCCTGACTTTC.

The CDR3 nucleotides are TGTGCCTGGAGTGTGCGGGGGGCTGAAGCTTTCTTT. This sequence encodes CAWSVRGAEAFF. The chain links TRBV30 to TRBJ1-1, with D tentatively TRBD1 (5 bases). V gave up 0 bases and J gave up 6 bases, with 8 bases separating them. This CDR3 region has 12 residues. The V gene's germline CDR1 is GTSNPN and CDR2 SVGIG (reference sequence).

V usage is TRBV28 and J usage is TRBJ1-2; 8 positions agree with TRBD1. The V segment lost 5 bases and the J segment 4 bases; nucleotides outside the gene matches: 12. The CDR3 is made up of 16 amino acids. Germline V lookup: CDR1 MDHEN, CDR2 SYDVKM. The CDR3 DNA reads TGTGCCAGCAGTGCACCCGCAGGGGGCTCCGTCTATGGCTACACCTTC. It translates to CASSAPAGGSVYGYTF.

J is TRBJ2-1 and V is TRBV6-5; TRBD1 aligns across 8 bases. The V gene end was trimmed by 2 bases and the J gene end by 9 bases; junction bases not matched to a gene: 6. Germline CDR1 MNHEY, CDR2 SVGAGI. The CDR3 covers 14 residues. CDR3 sequence reads: CASSYRTGLSEQFF. CDR3 coding DNA: TGTGCCAGCAGTTACAGGACAGGGTTGAGTGAGCAGTTCTTC.